Following are 15 T cell receptor beta chains from one sample sequenced in a study of blood T cell repertoires in COVID-19. TCRdb's table, derived via immunoSEQ multiplex PCR, lists solely in-frame clones and lacks some. The profile covers tens of thousands of clones, with about 82% appearing a single time and around 5% taken by the ten largest. Material for sequencing was peripheral blood. Receptors were obtained from a woman aged 80 or over with active or convalescent COVID-19.

The V and J genes are TRBV15 and TRBJ2-3, with 11 bases that match TRBD2. After removal of 2 bases from V and 4 bases from J, the junction contained 2 bases not matched to a gene. CDR1 and CDR2 from the germline V gene are LNHNV and YYDKDF (reference sequence). The CDR3 covers 15 residues. This CDR3 reads CATSRNSGGADTQYF. The CDR3 bases are TGTGCCACCAGCAGAAATAGCGGGGGGGCAGATACGCAGTATTTT.

This clone was picked up a small number of times. Here the CDR3 DNA reads TGCGCCAGCAGGCCGACAGTCACCTACGAGCAGTACTTC. Encoded protein: CASRPTVTYEQYF. V usage is TRBV10-2 and J usage is TRBJ2-7; D perhaps matches TRBD1 (5 bases). Germline assignment: CDR1 WSHSY and CDR2 SAAADI. The CDR3 loop spans 13 amino acids. Trimming cost V 6 bases and J 2 bases, with 11 bases left between them.

The chain uses TRBV4-2 and TRBJ2-7; 10 bases fit TRBD2. Per the germline V gene, CDR1 is LGHNA and CDR2 is YNFKEQ. This CDR3 comprises 16 residues. The V and J ends lost 4 bases and 1 base, in that order; junction bases with no gene match: 7. CDR3 coding DNA: TGTGCCAGCAGCCGAGAGGCTAGCGGGAGATCCTACGAGCAGTACTTC. Translation gives CASSREASGRSYEQYF.

The J gene is TRBJ2-7, the V gene TRBV6-5; D gene unclear. Germline loops: CDR1 MNHEY, CDR2 SVGAGI. The CDR3 consists of 14 residues. With 7 bases removed from V and 2 bases from J, the gap between germline ends came to 15 bases. The chain's CDR3 is CASNPTPGPYEQYF. CDR3 DNA sequence: TGTGCCAGCAACCCGACACCAGGCCCCTACGAGCAGTACTTC.

The rearrangement links TRBV7-7 to TRBJ2-2, with D perhaps matching TRBD1 (6 bases). Trimming stripped 4 bases from V and 7 bases from J, with 10 bases between. CDR3 length: 13 amino acids. Per the germline V gene, CDR1 is SSHAT and CDR2 is FNYEAQ (reference sequence). CDR3 in DNA: TGTGCCAGCAGCTCGGACAGTGGCGGGGAGCTGTTTTTT. It yields the protein CASSSDSGGELFF.

The rearrangement links TRBV30 to TRBJ2-7; the D gene is possibly TRBD2 (7 bases). Germline V CDR1 and CDR2: GTSNPN, SVGIG (reference sequence). The CDR3 length is 13 residues. V lost 2 bases and J lost 2, with 10 bases in between. In DNA form, the CDR3 reads TGTGCCTGGAGTCGGGGGGCTACCTACGAGCAGTACTTC. Its protein product is CAWSRGATYEQYF.

The chain carries TRBV28 and TRBJ1-5; maybe TRBD1 (6 bases). Germline V CDR1 and CDR2: MDHEN, SYDVKM. The CDR3 spans 17 residues. V gave up 3 bases and J gave up 2 bases, with 17 bases separating them. This CDR3 is CASSFGRGMGGNQPQHF. DNA for the CDR3: TGTGCCAGCAGTTTCGGCAGGGGAATGGGTGGCAATCAGCCCCAGCATTTT.

The CDR3 here is CASSLAGTGYNSPLHF. CDR3 nucleotide sequence: TGTGCCAGCAGCTTAGCGGGGACAGGTTATAATTCACCCCTCCACTTT. The V gene is TRBV7-8, the J gene TRBJ1-6, with TRBD1 matching over 8 bases. This CDR3 comprises 16 residues. J was trimmed by 4 bases and V by 0 bases; bases with no gene match: 2. In germline, CDR1 is SGHVS, CDR2 FQNEAQ.

This clone has only a few counts. The chain combines TRBV19 with TRBJ1-5; 10 bases agree with TRBD1. The ends lost 5 bases at V and 9 bases at J; junction bases unmatched: 16. CDR3 length: 17 amino acids. Germline values: CDR1 LNHDA, CDR2 SQIVND (reference sequence). The CDR3 loop reads CASSFNRDRGILRPQHF. CDR3 nucleotides: TGTGCCAGTAGTTTCAACCGGGACAGGGGTATCCTGAGGCCCCAGCATTTT.

Only a few counts were recorded for this clone. The V gene is TRBV28, the J gene TRBJ1-6, with 8 bases fitting TRBD1. With 6 bases clipped from V and 3 bases from J, the junction kept 7 bases outside the gene matches. The CDR3 is 16 residues long. CDR1 is MDHEN, CDR2 SYDVKM, per germline. The CDR3 nucleotides are TGTGCCAGCAGCTTGGGTGACAGGGGCTATAATTCACCCCTCCACTTT. The encoded protein is CASSLGDRGYNSPLHF.

This sequence joins TRBV9 and TRBJ2-3; 9 bases line up with TRBD2. Germline V CDR1 and CDR2: SGDLS, YYNGEE. The CDR3 covers 15 residues. V gave up 4 bases and J gave up 6 bases; unmatched junction bases: 9. CDR3 bases: TGTGCCAGCAGCCTTAGCGGGGGTCCCTCCGATACGCAGTATTTT. As protein: CASSLSGGPSDTQYF.

V and J are TRBV9 and TRBJ2-2; 10 bases agree with TRBD2. The CDR3 sequence is 18 residues long. The germline V gene encodes CDR1 SGDLS and CDR2 YYNGEE. Germline trimming cut 1 base from V and 4 bases from J; bases unmatched to any gene: 10. The DNA of the CDR3 is TGTGCCAGCAGCGTACGGGCTAGCGGGAGTTCTCTCACCGGGGAGCTGTTTTTT. This codes for CASSVRASGSSLTGELFF.

Turning to this clone: This specimen includes other DNA sequences encoding the same CDR3. This chain joins TRBV7-2 and TRBJ2-5; D is possibly TRBD2 (6 bases). The CDR3 is 15 amino acids. Germline loops: CDR1 SGHTA, CDR2 FQGNSA. The germline V and J ends were trimmed by 5 bases and 5 bases, with 18 bases remaining between them. This chain's CDR3 is CASSRQRLVFETQYF. The CDR3 DNA sequence: TGTGCCAGCAGCCGCCAAAGACTAGTGTTTGAGACCCAGTACTTC.

The V gene is TRBV10-2, the J gene TRBJ1-4; D remains ambiguous. The CDR3 has 14 amino acids. V was clipped by 5 bases and J by 6 bases, with 13 bases between them. Per germline, CDR1 WSHSY and CDR2 SAAADI. CDR3 region: CASSHGARDEKLFF. CDR3 in DNA: TGCGCCAGCAGTCACGGTGCCCGGGATGAAAAACTGTTTTTT.

The V gene is TRBV5-4, the J gene TRBJ2-1, with a possible D match to TRBD2 (5 bases). V lost 2 bases and J lost 8, with 8 bases in between. CDR1 and CDR2 from the germline V gene are SGHNT and YYREEE (reference sequence). The CDR3 is 12 residues long. CDR3 nucleotides: TGTGCCAGCAGCTTAGAGGGTGATGAGCAGTTCTTC. It codes for CASSLEGDEQFF.